Listed below are T cell receptor beta chains from one sample, sequenced in a study of human T cells and chemical hapten exposure. Each CDR3 protein is one row after TCRdb ran MiXCR on the RACE reads. This table holds roughly 96,000 distinct CDR3 sequences, about a tenth found once. This specimen consisted of whole blood, obtained in connection with sensitization to the hapten diphenylcyclopropenone (DPC). These receptors all come from a woman aged 35 to 49 with alopecia areata. Some clones in this sample may be carry-over from other donors' samples. CDR3s include the opening cysteine and the closing phenylalanine or tryptophan. Fields, in order: CDR3 DNA, CDR3 protein, D gene, clone size, V gene, J gene, CDR3 length. A D gene is named only where the DNA matches it firmly. The size entry is marked missing in some rows and otherwise reads once, few, many or a size class.

CDR3 DNA: TGTGCCAGCAGTTCCTGGACAGGGCTGAACACTGAAGCTTTCTTT
CDR3 protein: CASSSWTGLNTEAFF
D gene: TRBD1
clone size: few
V gene: TRBV28
J gene: TRBJ1-1
CDR3 length: 15

CDR3 DNA: TGTGCCAGCAGCGCGGGACAGGGGATCCCTGAAAAACTGTTTTTT
CDR3 protein: CASSAGQGIPEKLFF
D gene: TRBD1
clone size: few
V gene: TRBV5-4
J gene: TRBJ1-4
CDR3 length: 15

CDR3 DNA: TGTGCCAGCAGTGAAGGCCGGGACATCTACGAGCAGTACTTC
CDR3 protein: CASSEGRDIYEQYF
D gene: -
clone size: many
V gene: TRBV2
J gene: TRBJ2-7
CDR3 length: 14

CDR3 DNA: TGTGCCAGCAGCCCCCGCGGGAGCGCCTACAATGAGCAGTTCTTC
CDR3 protein: CASSPRGSAYNEQFF
D gene: TRBD2
clone size: -
V gene: TRBV7-9
J gene: TRBJ2-1
CDR3 length: 15

CDR3 DNA: TGCAGCGTTGTACACGGGACATGGGGGGCATACGAGCAGTACTTC
CDR3 protein: CSVVHGTWGAYEQYF
D gene: -
clone size: -
V gene: TRBV29-1
J gene: TRBJ2-7
CDR3 length: 15

CDR3 DNA: TGTGCCAGCAGTTTAGCCGGGACTCATAATTCACCCCTCCACTTT
CDR3 protein: CASSLAGTHNSPLHF
D gene: -
clone size: few
V gene: TRBV28
J gene: TRBJ1-6
CDR3 length: 15

CDR3 DNA: TGTGCCAGCAGCCAAGACCACCTACTCACAGATACGCAGTATTTT
CDR3 protein: CASSQDHLLTDTQYF
D gene: -
clone size: -
V gene: TRBV14
J gene: TRBJ2-3
CDR3 length: 15

CDR3 DNA: TGTGCTAGCAGCTTCGCGGGACGAGAGACCCAGTACTTC
CDR3 protein: CASSFAGRETQYF
D gene: -
clone size: -
V gene: TRBV7-7
J gene: TRBJ2-5
CDR3 length: 13

CDR3 DNA: TGTGCCAGCTCGGGGGGGACAGGGAGTTTCTACGAGCAGTACTTC
CDR3 protein: CASSGGTGSFYEQYF
D gene: TRBD1
clone size: -
V gene: TRBV18
J gene: TRBJ2-7
CDR3 length: 15

CDR3 DNA: TGTGCCAGCAGTTTATCCATCCCCAGTCACCCCGGGAATGAGCAGTTCTTC
CDR3 protein: CASSLSIPSHPGNEQFF
D gene: -
clone size: many
V gene: TRBV27
J gene: TRBJ2-1
CDR3 length: 17

CDR3 DNA: TGTGCCATCAGTGAGTCCTATCGACAGAACCTGAACACTGAAGCTTTCTTT
CDR3 protein: CAISESYRQNLNTEAFF
D gene: -
clone size: many
V gene: TRBV10-3
J gene: TRBJ1-1
CDR3 length: 17

CDR3 DNA: TGTGCCACCAGTGACCCTGTAGGTGCCGGGGCTCGTAATGAGCAGTTCTTC
CDR3 protein: CATSDPVGAGARNEQFF
D gene: -
clone size: -
V gene: TRBV24-1
J gene: TRBJ2-1
CDR3 length: 17

CDR3 DNA: TGTGCCTGGAGTTCCGGAGGGGAGACCCAGTACTTC
CDR3 protein: CAWSSGGETQYF
D gene: -
clone size: many
V gene: TRBV30
J gene: TRBJ2-5
CDR3 length: 12

CDR3 DNA: TGTGCCAGCAGGGATACAGGGACACCGTTTAGCAATCAGCCCCAGCATTTT
CDR3 protein: CASRDTGTPFSNQPQHF
D gene: -
clone size: many
V gene: TRBV6-1
J gene: TRBJ1-5
CDR3 length: 17

CDR3 DNA: TGCAGTGCTAGCCAAGGGTATGGCTACACCTTC
CDR3 protein: CSASQGYGYTF
D gene: -
clone size: many
V gene: TRBV20-1
J gene: TRBJ1-2
CDR3 length: 11

CDR3 DNA: TGTGCCAGCAGCTTAGACCGTAGTCGGCTTCCCGTATCGGACAATGAGCAGTTCTTC
CDR3 protein: CASSLDRSRLPVSDNEQFF
D gene: -
clone size: few
V gene: TRBV7-6
J gene: TRBJ2-1
CDR3 length: 19

CDR3 DNA: TGTGCCAGCAGTTCAACGGTAGATACGCAGTATTTT
CDR3 protein: CASSSTVDTQYF
D gene: -
clone size: many
V gene: TRBV6-5
J gene: TRBJ2-3
CDR3 length: 12

CDR3 DNA: TGCGCCAGCAGCTTTGGGGGACAGTCAACTAATGAAAAACTGTTTTTT
CDR3 protein: CASSFGGQSTNEKLFF
D gene: TRBD1
clone size: -
V gene: TRBV5-1
J gene: TRBJ1-4
CDR3 length: 16

CDR3 DNA: TGCAGCGTCGGGGAGCTAGCGGGTTACGAGCAGTACTTC
CDR3 protein: CSVGELAGYEQYF
D gene: TRBD2
clone size: few
V gene: TRBV29-1
J gene: TRBJ2-7
CDR3 length: 13

CDR3 DNA: TGTGCCAGCAGTTTATCCGAGAAAGAGACCCAGTACTTC
CDR3 protein: CASSLSEKETQYF
D gene: -
clone size: -
V gene: TRBV12-3/TRBV12-4
J gene: TRBJ2-5
CDR3 length: 13

CDR3 DNA: TGTGCCAGCAGCCCCGTAGCGGGTGAGCAGTTCTTC
CDR3 protein: CASSPVAGEQFF
D gene: TRBD2
clone size: few
V gene: TRBV7-9
J gene: TRBJ2-1
CDR3 length: 12

CDR3 DNA: TGTGCCAGCAGCAACCCCCCCACCAGCTACGAGCAGTACTTC
CDR3 protein: CASSNPPTSYEQYF
D gene: -
clone size: few
V gene: TRBV7-6
J gene: TRBJ2-7
CDR3 length: 14

CDR3 DNA: TGTGCCAGCACCCTCCGGGATGCCTCCTACAATGAGCAGTTCTTC
CDR3 protein: CASTLRDASYNEQFF
D gene: -
clone size: few
V gene: TRBV27
J gene: TRBJ2-1
CDR3 length: 15

CDR3 DNA: TGTGCCAGCAGTCGAAATCTAGCGGGAAGCTACAATGAGCAGTTCTTC
CDR3 protein: CASSRNLAGSYNEQFF
D gene: TRBD2
clone size: many
V gene: TRBV6-2/TRBV6-3
J gene: TRBJ2-1
CDR3 length: 16

CDR3 DNA: TGTGCCAGCAGGAACCGGGACTCAGAGTTCTTC
CDR3 protein: CASRNRDSEFF
D gene: -
clone size: few
V gene: TRBV27
J gene: TRBJ2-1
CDR3 length: 11

CDR3 DNA: TGCAGCGGCAGGACAGGGGCCCAAGAGACCCAGTACTTC
CDR3 protein: CSGRTGAQETQYF
D gene: TRBD1
clone size: -
V gene: TRBV29-1
J gene: TRBJ2-5
CDR3 length: 13

CDR3 DNA: TGCAGTGCTAGATTGACAGGAGCGAACACTGAAGCTTTCTTT
CDR3 protein: CSARLTGANTEAFF
D gene: -
clone size: -
V gene: TRBV20-1
J gene: TRBJ1-1
CDR3 length: 14

CDR3 DNA: TGTGCCAGCAGCCTCTTGACCGGGGAGCTGTTTTTT
CDR3 protein: CASSLLTGELFF
D gene: -
clone size: many
V gene: TRBV7-9
J gene: TRBJ2-2
CDR3 length: 12

CDR3 DNA: TGTGCCAGCAGTGAACCGACTAGCGGGGTGGGCACAGATACGCAGTATTTT
CDR3 protein: CASSEPTSGVGTDTQYF
D gene: TRBD2
clone size: -
V gene: TRBV2
J gene: TRBJ2-3
CDR3 length: 17

CDR3 DNA: TGTGCCAGCAGCTTGAGACAGGGTCAAAACATTCAGTACTTC
CDR3 protein: CASSLRQGQNIQYF
D gene: TRBD1
clone size: -
V gene: TRBV7-2
J gene: TRBJ2-4
CDR3 length: 14

CDR3 DNA: TGTGCCAGCAGCTTAGTAGGGCAGGCCCTTTGGTACTTC
CDR3 protein: CASSLVGQALWYF
D gene: -
clone size: -
V gene: TRBV7-9
J gene: TRBJ2-7
CDR3 length: 13

CDR3 DNA: TGTGCCAGCAGCGCGGGGCCAGTGGAGCTGTTTTTT
CDR3 protein: CASSAGPVELFF
D gene: -
clone size: -
V gene: TRBV7-2
J gene: TRBJ2-2
CDR3 length: 12

CDR3 DNA: TGCGCCAGCAGTTTTTTGACTAGCGGTGGTGAGCAGTTCTTC
CDR3 protein: CASSFLTSGGEQFF
D gene: TRBD2
clone size: few
V gene: TRBV5-1
J gene: TRBJ2-1
CDR3 length: 14

CDR3 DNA: TGTGCCAGCAGCTTCGGCGGCGGGAGCTCCTACGAGCAGTACTTC
CDR3 protein: CASSFGGGSSYEQYF
D gene: TRBD2
clone size: few
V gene: TRBV5-4
J gene: TRBJ2-7
CDR3 length: 15

CDR3 DNA: TGTGCCAGTTCAGTCGACTACACCGGGGAGCTGTTTTTT
CDR3 protein: CASSVDYTGELFF
D gene: -
clone size: -
V gene: TRBV7-3
J gene: TRBJ2-2
CDR3 length: 13

CDR3 DNA: TGCGCCAGCAGCCAAGACCGGGGCCACACAGATACGCAGTATTTT
CDR3 protein: CASSQDRGHTDTQYF
D gene: -
clone size: -
V gene: TRBV4-3
J gene: TRBJ2-3
CDR3 length: 15

CDR3 DNA: TGTGCCAGCAGTTACTCTAGCGTGGAGCCCTACGAGCAGTACTTC
CDR3 protein: CASSYSSVEPYEQYF
D gene: -
clone size: many
V gene: TRBV6-5
J gene: TRBJ2-7
CDR3 length: 15

CDR3 DNA: TGTGCCAGCAGTGAAACAGAAACCTCGACAGACTCACCGTACGAGCAGTACTTC
CDR3 protein: CASSETETSTDSPYEQYF
D gene: -
clone size: few
V gene: TRBV6-1
J gene: TRBJ2-7
CDR3 length: 18

CDR3 DNA: TGTGCCAGCAGCCCAGATCCCATTAATACCGGGGAGCTGTTTTTT
CDR3 protein: CASSPDPINTGELFF
D gene: -
clone size: -
V gene: TRBV7-9
J gene: TRBJ2-2
CDR3 length: 15

CDR3 DNA: TGTGCCAGCAGCTCGCGGACGGAGACCTACGAGCAGTACTTC
CDR3 protein: CASSSRTETYEQYF
D gene: -
clone size: many
V gene: TRBV7-9
J gene: TRBJ2-7
CDR3 length: 14

CDR3 DNA: TGTGCCAGCGACGGGACAGGGCAAGAACCTGAGCAGTACTTC
CDR3 protein: CASDGTGQEPEQYF
D gene: TRBD1
clone size: few
V gene: TRBV6-2/TRBV6-3
J gene: TRBJ2-7
CDR3 length: 14

CDR3 DNA: TGTGCCAGCAGTTCCGAAGACGTTGCGTGGAATGAGCAGTTCTTC
CDR3 protein: CASSSEDVAWNEQFF
D gene: -
clone size: -
V gene: TRBV2
J gene: TRBJ2-1
CDR3 length: 15

CDR3 DNA: TGTGCCAGCAGTCGGCCGGGACAGCTCAATGAGCAGTTCTTC
CDR3 protein: CASSRPGQLNEQFF
D gene: TRBD1
clone size: many
V gene: TRBV6-5
J gene: TRBJ2-1
CDR3 length: 14

CDR3 DNA: TGTGCCAGCAGCTTCCCCCCCCGAGGGCCAGACACCGGGGAGCTGTTTTTT
CDR3 protein: CASSFPPRGPDTGELFF
D gene: -
clone size: many
V gene: TRBV7-8
J gene: TRBJ2-2
CDR3 length: 17